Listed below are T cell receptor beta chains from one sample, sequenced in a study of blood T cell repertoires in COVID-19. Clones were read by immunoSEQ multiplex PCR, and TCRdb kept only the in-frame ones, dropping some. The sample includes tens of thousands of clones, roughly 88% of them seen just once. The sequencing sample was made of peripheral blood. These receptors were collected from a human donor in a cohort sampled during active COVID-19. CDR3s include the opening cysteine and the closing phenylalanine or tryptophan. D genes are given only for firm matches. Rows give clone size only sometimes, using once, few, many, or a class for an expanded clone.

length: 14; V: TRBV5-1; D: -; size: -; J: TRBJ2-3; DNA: TGCGCCAGCCTCGACTCGGGGAGCACAGATACGCAGTATTTT; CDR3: CASLDSGSTDTQYF
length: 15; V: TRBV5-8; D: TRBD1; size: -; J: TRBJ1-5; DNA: TGTGCCAGCAGCCCCGGGACAGCATTTCATCAGCCCCAGCATTTT; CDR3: CASSPGTAFHQPQHF
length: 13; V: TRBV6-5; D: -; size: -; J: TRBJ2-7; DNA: TGTGCCAGCAGTTACATCGAAACAGGTCTGAAGTACTTC; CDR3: CASSYIETGLKYF
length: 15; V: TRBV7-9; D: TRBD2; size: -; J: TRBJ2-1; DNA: TGTGCCAGCAGCAAACTAGCGGGAGTGTTTAATGAGCAGTTCTTC; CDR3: CASSKLAGVFNEQFF
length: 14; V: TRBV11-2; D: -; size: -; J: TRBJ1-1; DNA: TGTGCCAGCAGCTTATCAGGGCTCCTTACTTCGGCTTTCTTT; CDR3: CASSLSGLLTSAFF
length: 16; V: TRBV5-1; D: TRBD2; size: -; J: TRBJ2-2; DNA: TGCGCCAGCAGCTTGGTAGCGGGGGGATACACCGGGGAGCTGTTTTTT; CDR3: CASSLVAGGYTGELFF
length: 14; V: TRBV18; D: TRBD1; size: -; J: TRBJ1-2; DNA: TGTGCCAGCTCACCGGGGGACAGGGCCTATGGCTACACCTTC; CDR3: CASSPGDRAYGYTF
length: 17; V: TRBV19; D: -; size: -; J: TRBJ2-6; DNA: TGTGCCAGTAGTAAATTCCAGGGAGGATCTGGGGCCAACGTCCTGACTTTC; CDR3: CASSKFQGGSGANVLTF
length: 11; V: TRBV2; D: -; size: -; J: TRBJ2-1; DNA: TGTGCCAGCCAGGACAGAGTCGAGCAGTTCTTC; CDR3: CASQDRVEQFF
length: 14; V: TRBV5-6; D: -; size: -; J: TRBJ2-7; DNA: TGTGCCAGCAGCTTGTGGTCAGGTTCCTACGAGCAGTACTTC; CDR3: CASSLWSGSYEQYF
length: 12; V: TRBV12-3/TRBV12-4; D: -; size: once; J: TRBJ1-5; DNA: TGTGCCAGCAGTTTATCGGGGGGGACTCAGCATTTT; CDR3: CASSLSGGTQHF
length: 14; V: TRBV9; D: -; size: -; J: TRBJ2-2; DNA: TGTGCCAGCAGCGTAGCGGGTAACACCGGGGAGCTGTTTTTT; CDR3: CASSVAGNTGELFF
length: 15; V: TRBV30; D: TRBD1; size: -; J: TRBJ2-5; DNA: TGTGCCTGGAGTGTCAAACAGGGGGCTTGGGAGACCCAGTACTTC; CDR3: CAWSVKQGAWETQYF
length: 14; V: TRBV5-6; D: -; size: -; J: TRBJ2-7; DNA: TGTGCCAGCAGCCGGGACACCGGGAACGGCGAGCAGTACTTC; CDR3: CASSRDTGNGEQYF
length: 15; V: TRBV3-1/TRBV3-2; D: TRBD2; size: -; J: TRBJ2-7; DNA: TGTGCCAGCAGCCAAGGCGGGAGGGCCCTCTACGAGCAGTACTTC; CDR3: CASSQGGRALYEQYF
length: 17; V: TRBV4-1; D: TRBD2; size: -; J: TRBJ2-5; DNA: TGCGCCAGCAATCCTAGCGGGGGGGCTGGGGATCAAGAGACCCAGTACTTC; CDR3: CASNPSGGAGDQETQYF
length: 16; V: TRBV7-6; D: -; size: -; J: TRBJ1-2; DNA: TGTGCCAGCAGCAACAATGATGAATCTCGAACCTATGGCTACACCTTC; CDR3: CASSNNDESRTYGYTF
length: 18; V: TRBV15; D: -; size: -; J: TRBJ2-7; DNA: TGTGCCACCAGCAGGGACCGGGACAAACTATCTAGAGCCTACGAGCAGTACTTC; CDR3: CATSRDRDKLSRAYEQYF
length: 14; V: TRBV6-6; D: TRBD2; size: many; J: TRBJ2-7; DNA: TGTGCCAGCAGTTATGGCGGGGGAGCCTACGAGCAGTACTTC; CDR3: CASSYGGGAYEQYF
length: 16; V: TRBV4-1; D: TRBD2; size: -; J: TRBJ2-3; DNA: TGCGCCAGCAGACAAGGACTAGCGGGGAAGGCAGATACGCAGTATTTT; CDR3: CASRQGLAGKADTQYF
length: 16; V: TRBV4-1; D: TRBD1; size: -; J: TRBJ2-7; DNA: TGCGCCAGCAGCCAAGATCGGGACAGAGGACACGGCGAGCAGTACTTC; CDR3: CASSQDRDRGHGEQYF
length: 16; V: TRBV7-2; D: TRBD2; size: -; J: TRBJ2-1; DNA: TGTGCCAGCAGCCCCGCTCGACCCGGACTAGGGTATGAGCAGTTCTTC; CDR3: CASSPARPGLGYEQFF
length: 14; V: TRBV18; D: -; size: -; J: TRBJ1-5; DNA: TGTGCCAGCTCACACCAGGGCAGCAATCAGCCCCAGCATTTT; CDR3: CASSHQGSNQPQHF
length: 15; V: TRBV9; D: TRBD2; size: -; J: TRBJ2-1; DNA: TGTGCCAGCAGCGTAGGCGGGGGTACCTACAATGAGCAGTTCTTC; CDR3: CASSVGGGTYNEQFF
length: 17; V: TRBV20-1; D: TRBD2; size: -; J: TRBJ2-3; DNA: TGCAGTGCTAGTCTTGAGCGGGGGGGCGGGGTAGCAGATACGCAGTATTTT; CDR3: CSASLERGGGVADTQYF
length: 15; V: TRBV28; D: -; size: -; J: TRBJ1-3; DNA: TGTGCCAGCAGTCTCCTCCGTAACGGTCGGAGTACCATATATTTT; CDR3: CASSLLRNGRSTIYF
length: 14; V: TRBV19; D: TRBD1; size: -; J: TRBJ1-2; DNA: TGTGCCAGTAAAGAGCAGGGGGAGTACGATGGCTACACCTTC; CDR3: CASKEQGEYDGYTF